The clone carrying this T cell receptor beta chain was counted a few times. This CDR3 is built from 15 residues. Germline V gene lookup returns CDR1 DFQATT and CDR2 SNEGSKA (reference sequence). V shed 0 bases and J 3 bases; nucleotides not matched to a gene: 6. This specimen comes from a study of CD8 T cells in Susac syndrome. It was with random hexamers that about 0.45 to 1 ug RNA was reverse transcribed. TCRdb reanalysed the immunoSEQ multiplex PCR reads using MiXCR and keeps one entry per CDR3 protein. The data contain about 2,600 distinct CDR3 sequences, 70% to 80% of them singletons. Staining for CD27 and CD45RA delineated memory subsets for TEMRA sorting. Sequencing of TCR beta was performed on blood CD8+ T cells and on blood CD4+ T cells. Both sorted CD8+ TEMRA cells and total CD8+ cells were sequenced. The patients with Susac syndrome were individuals who fulfilled the recently defined diagnostic criteria for disease that was either definite or probable.

The V and J genes are TRBV20-1 and TRBJ2-3, with 7 positions matching TRBD1. The source material was CD8+ TEMRA cells from PBMCs. Subset of the sample: FACS-sorted terminally differentiated effector memory CD8+ T cells re-expressing CD45RA (CD8+ TEMRA). This clonotype was obtained from a human donor with Susac syndrome. CDR3 nucleotide sequence: TGCAGTGCTAGAGAGACAGGGTGGAGTACAGATACGCAGTATTTT. This translates into CSARETGWSTDTQYF.